The 24 T cell receptor beta chains below were found in one sample sequenced in a study of T cell responses to AZD1222 COVID-19 vaccine. Assay used: immunoSEQ multiplex PCR; TCRdb lists only in-frame clones, some missing. Here the sample spans approximately 180,000 clones, approximately 92% being singletons. The sample consisted of peripheral blood, taken on day 0 of AZD1222 vaccination. The receptors originated from an adult in good health.

V usage is TRBV20-1 and J usage is TRBJ2-3; 10 bases are shared with TRBD2. Trimming took 3 bases from V and 2 from J; bases not matched to a gene: 17. Germline V gene data show CDR1 as DFQATT and CDR2 as SNEGSKA (reference sequence). The CDR3 runs 19 residues. In DNA form, the CDR3 reads TGCAGTGCTAGTAAAACGCCAGCGGGGGGGCGTTGGGACACAGATACGCAGTATTTT. This gives the protein CSASKTPAGGRWDTDTQYF.

The rearrangement joins TRBV19 to TRBJ2-7; TRBD2 matches at 13 bases. The CDR3 contains 18 residues. The germline gives CDR1 LNHDA, CDR2 SQIVND (reference sequence). Germline trimming cut 2 bases from V and 0 bases from J; bases unmatched to any gene: 7. CDR3 loop: CASSIYPGLAGDSYEQYF. The CDR3 DNA is TGTGCCAGTAGTATATATCCCGGACTAGCGGGGGACTCCTACGAGCAGTACTTC.

The chain employs TRBV29-1 and TRBJ1-1, with a weak D call TRBD1 (5 bases). Per the germline V gene, CDR1 is SQVTM and CDR2 is ANQGSEA. The CDR3 is 14 residues long. The germline V and J ends were trimmed by 4 bases and 5 bases, with 17 bases remaining between them. This chain's CDR3 is CSVAVGGMGTEAFF. The CDR3 bases are TGCAGCGTTGCGGTGGGGGGTATGGGGACTGAAGCTTTCTTT.

V and J are TRBV5-1 and TRBJ2-1; the D gene is possibly TRBD2 (5 bases). The CDR3 consists of 14 residues. Germline V gene data show CDR1 as SGHRS and CDR2 as YFSETQ. Trimming cost V 7 bases and J 6 bases, with 17 bases left between them. CDR3 sequence: CASSPRGLLNEQFF. CDR3 sequence (DNA): TGCGCCAGCTCCCCGCGAGGGCTACTCAATGAGCAGTTCTTC.

The V call is TRBV19, the J call TRBJ1-2; no reliable D call. The CDR3 totals 14 residues. Per germline, CDR1 LNHDA and CDR2 SQIVND (reference sequence). The ends were cut back, 3 bases at V and 0 bases at J, with 8 bases in the middle. The CDR3 DNA reads as TGTGCCAGTAGTATCCCAGGTGCTAACTATGGCTACACCTTC. Residues: CASSIPGANYGYTF.

The rearrangement links TRBV5-1 to TRBJ2-2; no definite D call. This CDR3 region has 16 residues. The V gene's germline CDR1 is SGHRS and CDR2 YFSETQ. V lost 4 bases to trimming and J lost 0 bases, with 13 bases between them. The CDR3 DNA is TGCGCCAGCAGCCCGATTAGCTTCACGAACACCGGGGAGCTGTTTTTT. Translating it yields CASSPISFTNTGELFF.

The chain uses TRBV5-6 and TRBJ2-3; D gene uncertain. V lost 0 bases and J lost 2, with 13 bases in between. Germline V gene data show CDR1 as SGHDT and CDR2 as YYEEEE. The CDR3 has 16 amino acids. The CDR3 bases are TGTGCCAGCAGCTTGGACACGACTGGAACCACAGATACGCAGTATTTT. Translating it yields CASSLDTTGTTDTQYF.

The J gene is TRBJ1-5, the V gene TRBV30; D is possibly TRBD1 (5 bases). In germline, CDR1 is GTSNPN, CDR2 SVGIG (reference sequence). This CDR3 is built from 13 residues. V was shortened by 3 bases and J by 4 bases, with 10 bases between the two germline ends. The CDR3 reads CAWRGTPNQPQHF. Here the CDR3 DNA reads TGTGCCTGGAGGGGGACGCCTAATCAGCCCCAGCATTTT. The entire variable domain, with the rest obtained from reference TRBV30 and TRBJ1-5, is as follows: SQTIHQWPATLVQPVGSPLSLECTVEGTSNPNLYWYRQAAGRGLQLLFYSVGIGQISSEVPQNLSASRPQDRQFILSSKKLLLSDSGFYLCAWRGTPNQPQHFGDGTRLSIL.

V and J are TRBV7-9 and TRBJ2-7; D is unclear. CDR3 length equals 12 residues. Germline assignment: CDR1 SEHNR and CDR2 FQNEAQ (reference sequence). V was shortened by 4 bases and J by 2 bases, with 6 bases between the two germline ends. The DNA of the CDR3 is TGTGCCAGCAGCTCGACTCCCTACGAGCAGTACTTC. Protein: CASSSTPYEQYF.

This chain joins TRBV18 and TRBJ1-1; TRBD1 aligns across 9 bases. Germline V gene lookup returns CDR1 KGHSH and CDR2 LQKENI. Trimming cost V 1 base and J 0 bases; bases outside gene matches: 3. There are 16 residues in the CDR3. The CDR3 region has the DNA TGTGCCAGCTCACCACTCGGGACAGGGATGAACACTGAAGCTTTCTTT. Translated, it gives CASSPLGTGMNTEAFF.

V gene TRBV5-8 combines with J gene TRBJ1-6; no clear D gene. V lost 2 bases to trimming and J lost 8 bases, with 11 bases between them. The CDR3 totals 14 residues. Germline values: CDR1 SGHTS, CDR2 YDEGEE. CDR3 DNA: TGTGCCAGCAGCTTATTCCCCAGAGATTCACCCCTCCACTTT. Protein: CASSLFPRDSPLHF.

V usage is TRBV27 and J usage is TRBJ2-7; either TRBD1 or TRBD2 may supply D (6 bases each). Trimming removed 2 bases at V and 3 bases at J, with 17 bases between. CDR3 size: 16 residues. Germline lookup yields CDR1 MNHEY and CDR2 SMNVEV (reference sequence). The CDR3 coding sequence is TGTGCCAGCAGTTTAAGGGGGGCAGGTAGCGGCTACGAGCAGTACTTC. It specifies CASSLRGAGSGYEQYF.

The J gene is TRBJ2-5, the V gene TRBV5-6, with D possibly being TRBD2 (6 bases). The germline V gene has CDR1 SGHDT and CDR2 YYEEEE. The ends were cut back, 0 bases at V and 3 bases at J, with 12 bases in the middle. The CDR3 is 15 residues long. The CDR3 sequence is CASSLVGGVEETQYF. The CDR3 nucleotides are TGTGCCAGCAGCTTGGTAGGCGGGGTTGAAGAGACCCAGTACTTC. The whole variable domain, remainder taken from reference TRBV5-6 and TRBJ2-5, is DAGVTQSPTHLIKTRGQQVTLRCSPKSGHDTVSWYQQALGQGPQFIFQYYEEEERQRGNFPDRFSGHQFPNYSSELNVNALLLGDSALYLCASSLVGGVEETQYFGPGTRLLVL.

This clone has just a few counts. The chain uses TRBV2 and TRBJ1-5; 8 bases fit TRBD1. The CDR3 is 14 residues long. The V segment lost 6 bases and the J segment 4 bases; nucleotides outside the gene matches: 5. The germline CDR1 and CDR2 sequences are SNHLY and FYNNEI. The CDR3 protein is CASRLGQGNQPQHF. The CDR3 DNA sequence: TGTGCCAGCAGGCTCGGACAGGGAAATCAGCCCCAGCATTTT. Full variable domain (remainder filled in from reference TRBV2 and TRBJ1-5): EPEVTQTPSHQVTQMGQEVILRCVPISNHLYFYWYRQILGQKVEFLVSFYNNEISEKSEIFDDQFSVERPDGSNFTLKIRSTKLEDSAMYFCASRLGQGNQPQHFGDGTRLSIL.

J is TRBJ2-7 and V is TRBV9, with 7 bases fitting TRBD1. Trimming cost V 4 bases and J 7 bases; bases outside gene matches: 17. This CDR3 region has 16 residues. CDR1 SGDLS and CDR2 YYNGEE come from the germline V gene. This chain's CDR3 is CASSTRPGTDVLEQYF. The CDR3 region has the DNA TGTGCCAGCAGCACTCGCCCGGGGACAGATGTTTTGGAGCAGTACTTC.

Points on this clone: A much more abundant neighbour one base away suggests this may be a read error. The genes are TRBV6-5 and TRBJ2-7; D uncertain. Trimming stripped 2 bases from V and 2 bases from J, with 7 bases between. The CDR3 is 13 amino acids. Germline CDR1 and CDR2: MNHEY and SVGAGI. For the CDR3, the DNA is TGTGCCAGCAGTTACGGCAGGACCTACGAGCAGTACTTC. This sequence encodes CASSYGRTYEQYF.

The V gene is TRBV3-1 (or the pseudogene TRBV3-2), the J gene TRBJ2-1; 8 positions match TRBD2. CDR1 is LGHDT, CDR2 YNNKEL, per germline (reference sequence). This CDR3 is 15 amino acids long. The V segment lost 2 bases and the J segment 8 bases; nucleotides outside the gene matches: 8. The DNA of the CDR3 is TGTGCCAGCAGCCAAACCCAGCGGGAGATCGATGAGCAGTTCTTC. It translates to CASSQTQREIDEQFF.

V usage is TRBV19 and J usage is TRBJ1-1; no definite D call. CDR1 LNHDA and CDR2 SQIVND come from the germline V gene (reference sequence). V lost 3 bases, J lost 2 bases, and 22 bases lay in between. CDR3 length equals 18 residues. CDR3 DNA: TGTGCCAGTAGTATTTTCCCCAGAATTGATGGGGAAAACACTGAAGCTTTCTTT. It yields the protein CASSIFPRIDGENTEAFF. Based on the CDR3 plus reference TRBV19 and TRBJ1-1, the full variable domain is DGGITQSPKYLFRKEGQNVTLSCEQNLNHDAMYWYRQDPGQGLRLIYYSQIVNDFQKGDIAEGYSVSREKKESFPLTVTSAQKNPTAFYLCASSIFPRIDGENTEAFFGQGTRLTVV.

The chain links TRBV2 to TRBJ2-3; possible D gene TRBD2, 6 bases. The CDR3 runs to 16 residues. Trimming removed 10 bases at V and 0 bases at J, with 20 bases between. Germline CDR1 SNHLY, CDR2 FYNNEI. The CDR3 loop is CATQNLAIRSTDTQYF. CDR3 bases: TGTGCCACCCAAAACCTAGCGATTCGTAGCACAGATACGCAGTATTTT.

The gene calls are TRBV19 and TRBJ1-1; 8 bases fit TRBD1. The V gene's germline CDR1 is LNHDA and CDR2 SQIVND (reference sequence). V gave up 3 bases and J gave up 5 bases; unmatched junction bases: 17. The CDR3 sequence is 18 residues long. The CDR3 sequence is CASSMNGRQGARWTEAFF. CDR3 nucleotide sequence: TGTGCCAGTAGTATGAACGGAAGGCAGGGGGCGCGGTGGACTGAAGCTTTCTTT.

The rearrangement links TRBV5-6 to TRBJ2-7; 9 bases fit TRBD1. The CDR3 is 18 amino acids. The germline V gene has CDR1 SGHDT and CDR2 YYEEEE. J lost 0 bases, V lost 4 bases, and 14 bases had no gene match. CDR3 sequence: CASSPPGGTGSLSYEQYF. The CDR3 DNA reads TGTGCCAGCAGCCCCCCTGGGGGGACAGGGTCTCTCTCCTACGAGCAGTACTTC.

The genes are TRBV6-5 and TRBJ1-1, with no clear D. Trimming pared 6 bases from V and 3 bases from J, leaving 11 bases between. Germline V gene data show CDR1 as MNHEY and CDR2 as SVGAGI. The CDR3 length is 13 residues. DNA for the CDR3: TGTGCCAGCAGCAAAAACTGGGACACTGAAGCTTTCTTT. Its translation: CASSKNWDTEAFF.

The chain links TRBV16 to TRBJ1-5; D not certain. The CDR3 totals 14 residues. Germline CDR1 and CDR2: KGHSY and FQNENV. V was shortened by 2 bases and J by 4 bases, with 9 bases between the two germline ends. The CDR3, as DNA: TGTGCCAGCAGCCAAGGCCCAATGAATCAGCCCCAGCATTTT. This sequence encodes CASSQGPMNQPQHF.

The V gene is TRBV9, the J gene TRBJ2-3; TRBD2 matches 9 bases. CDR1 is SGDLS, CDR2 YYNGEE, per germline. The CDR3 is 15 amino acids. V lost 2 bases and J lost 2; bases outside the gene matches: 3. The CDR3 sequence is CASSVIAGDTDTQYF. As DNA, the CDR3 is TGTGCCAGCAGCGTCATAGCGGGAGACACAGATACGCAGTATTTT. Looking up the rest from reference TRBV9 and TRBJ2-3 gives the full variable domain: DSGVTQTPKHLITATGQRVTLRCSPRSGDLSVYWYQQSLDQGLQFLIQYYNGEERAKGNILERFSAQQFPDLHSELNLSSLELGDSALYFCASSVIAGDTDTQYFGPGTRLTVL.